One and the same sample provided the 22 T cell receptor beta chains below, sequenced in a study of metastatic and nonmetastatic thyroid tumors. From the PCR reads, TCRdb re-called clones with MiXCR. The repertoire holds approximately 35,000 clones, over 20% seen once, with approximately 3% in the top ten. Treatment of any kind had been given to no patient before thyroid surgery. Sequencing was carried out using tumor tissue. These receptor sequences come from a male donor with papillary thyroid cancer or a benign thyroid nodule (not recorded which). Some clones in this sample may be carry-over from other donors' samples.

This clone rates as medium-sized (0.01 to 0.1%). The same CDR3 arises from other DNA sequences in this sample as well. The chain recombines TRBV28 with TRBJ2-7; 9 nucleotides match TRBD2. Per the germline V gene, CDR1 is MDHEN and CDR2 is SYDVKM. The V segment lost 6 bases and the J segment 3 bases; nucleotides outside the gene matches: 3. CDR3 length: 13 residues. The CDR3 DNA reads as TGTGCCAGCAGCCCGACTAGCGGCTACGAGCAGTACTTC. Its protein is CASSPTSGYEQYF.

This clone is medium-sized in the sample. The sample holds other DNA sequences that translate to the same CDR3. The chain is built from TRBV5-1 and TRBJ2-7, with D possibly TRBD1 on 5 matching bases. Trimming pared 4 bases from V and 2 bases from J, leaving 13 bases between. The CDR3 is 14 residues long. The germline gives CDR1 SGHRS, CDR2 YFSETQ. The CDR3: CASSPPDRPYEQYF. The CDR3 bases are TGCGCCAGCAGCCCTCCCGACAGACCCTACGAGCAGTACTTC.

This clone is judged medium-sized (0.01 to 0.1%). V is TRBV19 and J is TRBJ1-5, with D perhaps TRBD1 (6 bases). From germline, CDR1 is LNHDA and CDR2 SQIVND (reference sequence). The CDR3 is 14 amino acids. With 3 bases removed from V and 4 bases from J, the gap between germline ends came to 10 bases. In DNA, the CDR3 is TGTGCCAGTAGTATGGGCAGGGGAAATCAGCCCCAGCATTTT. It yields the protein CASSMGRGNQPQHF.

This chain connects TRBV5-1 to TRBJ2-1; the D gene is possibly TRBD1 (6 bases). The germline gives CDR1 SGHRS, CDR2 YFSETQ. This CDR3 has 15 amino acids. V dropped 1 base and J dropped 6 bases, with 14 bases sitting between them. CDR3: CASSLLTGFVNEQFF. CDR3 coding DNA: TGCGCCAGCAGCTTGTTAACAGGGTTTGTCAATGAGCAGTTCTTC.

There are a few counts of this clone. The chain employs TRBV6-1 and TRBJ1-1; D not resolved. Germline V gives CDR1 MNHNS, CDR2 SASEGT. The CDR3 covers 14 residues. Trimming cost V 6 bases and J 0 bases, with 11 bases left between them. The CDR3 loop is CASRGGLMNTEAFF. In nucleotides, the CDR3 is TGTGCCAGCAGGGGCGGGTTGATGAACACTGAAGCTTTCTTT.

This clone was observed many times. The V call is TRBV5-1, the J call TRBJ2-1; 12 positions match TRBD2. The length of the CDR3 is 15 residues. V was clipped by 5 bases and J by 8 bases; unmatched bases: 8. Germline V CDR1 and CDR2: SGHRS, YFSETQ. CDR3 sequence (DNA): TGCGCCAGCAGGATGACTAGCGGGAGTGGGGATGAGCAGTTCTTC. Its translation: CASRMTSGSGDEQFF.

The chain recombines TRBV20-1 with TRBJ2-7; tentatively, D is TRBD2 (6 bases). The ends were cut back, 3 bases at V and 4 bases at J, with 13 bases in the middle. Germline V gives CDR1 DFQATT, CDR2 SNEGSKA (reference sequence). The CDR3 spans 13 residues. DNA for the CDR3: TGCAGTGCTAGGCGGGACGGGTCGTACGAGCAGTACTTC. Translating gives CSARRDGSYEQYF.

This clone was detected only a few times. This sequence joins TRBV6-1 and TRBJ2-3; 7 bases map to TRBD1. V was pared by 7 bases and J by 2 bases, with 6 bases of the junction left unmatched. Germline-derived CDR1 and CDR2 are MNHNS and SASEGT. CDR3 size: 14 residues. The CDR3 protein is CASKYGTDTDTQYF. Here the CDR3 DNA reads TGTGCCAGCAAGTACGGGACAGACACAGATACGCAGTATTTT.

To note about this clone: Relative to the germline gene, one junction end is altered; a read error may explain this. V is TRBV2 and J is TRBJ2-7; no firm D call. Per germline, CDR1 SNHLY and CDR2 FYNNEI. The CDR3 runs to 12 residues. CDR3 residues: CASGPSSYEHYF. DNA of the CDR3: TGTGCCAGTGGGCCGAGCTCCTACGAGCATTACTTC.

This clone was seen repeatedly, ten times or more. V and J are TRBV2 and TRBJ2-2; D may correspond to TRBD1 or TRBD2 (5 bases each). Trimming took 4 bases from V and 8 from J, leaving 5 bases between them. The CDR3 loop spans 11 amino acids. CDR1 is SNHLY and CDR2 is FYNNEI in the germline V gene. For the CDR3, the DNA is TGTGCCAGCAGTGGGGGGGGGGAGCTGTTTTTT. Residues: CASSGGGELFF.

This clone was picked up many times. The chain uses TRBV3-1 and TRBJ2-7; 7 nucleotides match TRBD1. V gave up 5 bases and J gave up 8 bases; unmatched junction bases: 6. The CDR3 runs 12 residues. Germline lookup yields CDR1 LGHDT and CDR2 YNNKEL (reference sequence). CDR3 sequence (DNA): TGTGCCAGCAGCAAGGACAGGTATAAGCAGTACTTC. Amino acid sequence: CASSKDRYKQYF.

The chain is built from TRBV11-2 and TRBJ2-1, with 12 bases matching TRBD2. Germline V gene lookup returns CDR1 SGHAT and CDR2 FQNNGV. Trimming took 5 bases from V and 4 from J; bases not matched to a gene: 9. The CDR3 is 17 residues long. CDR3 DNA sequence: TGTGCCAGCAGCCACGGAAGGACTAGCGGGAAGTACAATGAGCAGTTCTTC. Amino acid sequence: CASSHGRTSGKYNEQFF.

This clone was detected a few times. The rearrangement uses TRBV28 and TRBJ2-7; D unresolved. The CDR3 is made up of 12 amino acids. With 8 bases removed from V and 6 bases from J, the gap between germline ends came to 14 bases. The germline gives CDR1 MDHEN, CDR2 SYDVKM. CDR3 sequence reads: CASRYSLCEQYF. CDR3 DNA: TGTGCCAGCCGGTACAGCCTCTGCGAGCAGTACTTC.

This clone was counted ten times or more. The V call is TRBV24-1, the J call TRBJ2-7; D tentatively reads TRBD1 or TRBD2 (6 bases each). The CDR3 loop spans 14 amino acids. CDR1 and CDR2 from the germline V gene are KGHDR and SFDVKD. Trimming stripped 2 bases from V and 7 bases from J, with 14 bases between. The CDR3 here is CATSDSNRAGEQYF. The CDR3 DNA reads TGTGCCACCAGTGATTCAAACAGGGCGGGGGAGCAGTACTTC.

This clone has ten or more counts. This may arise from a read error, as a much more abundant clone is one base away. Other DNA sequences of this sample code for an identical CDR3. This chain links TRBV20-1 with TRBJ1-1; tentatively, D is TRBD1 (6 bases). The CDR3 is 12 amino acids. Germline V gives CDR1 DFQATT, CDR2 SNEGSKA (reference sequence). CDR3 nucleotides: TGCAGTGCTAAGGGAGGGGACACTGAAGCCTTCTTT. Translated, it gives CSAKGGDTEAFF.

This clone showed up many times. J is TRBJ2-2 and V is TRBV6-5, with a tentative D call TRBD2 (5 bases). V dropped 0 bases and J dropped 3 bases, with 17 bases sitting between them. Germline CDR1 is MNHEY and CDR2 is SVGAGI. There are 18 residues in the CDR3. The CDR3 bases are TGTGCCAGCAGTTACTCGAGGAGGTGGAATCGTGACACCGGGGAGCTGTTTTTT. The encoded protein is CASSYSRRWNRDTGELFF.

Turning to this clone: A much larger clone lies one base from this, so it may be a read error. This chain links TRBV5-6 with TRBJ2-1, with TRBD2 matching over 8 bases. Trimming cost V 4 bases and J 9 bases; bases outside gene matches: 9. Germline loops: CDR1 SGHDT, CDR2 YYEEEE. CDR3 length equals 14 residues. The CDR3 protein is CASSPLAGLTEQFF. Written as DNA, the CDR3 is TGTGCCAGCAGCCCCTTAGCGGGATTAACTGAGCAGTTCTTC.

This clone appeared a few times. This chain links TRBV6-1 with TRBJ1-6, with unresolved D. Germline V gene sequence: CDR1 MNHNS, CDR2 SASEGT. CDR3 length equals 14 residues. Trimming took off 8 bases at V and 10 bases at J, with 18 bases between the two ends. The CDR3 DNA is TGTGCCAGCGAAATCGGGAGGCTGAGGTCACCCCTCCACTTT. Amino acid sequence: CASEIGRLRSPLHF.

This clone was seen only a few times. Written as DNA, the CDR3 is TGTGCCACCAGTGATTTCCTGCCGGGGGACAGGGTTAATTGCGGCTATGGCTACACCTTC. Translation: CATSDFLPGDRVNCGYGYTF. The chain has TRBV24-1 and TRBJ1-2; 9 positions agree with TRBD1. Germline loops: CDR1 KGHDR, CDR2 SFDVKD. The CDR3 runs 20 residues. V trimming: 1 base; J trimming: 4 bases; junction bases outside the gene matches: 18.

This clone has ten or more counts. The rearrangement links TRBV29-1 to TRBJ2-3; tentative D call: TRBD1 (6 bases). Trimming took off 3 bases at V and 6 bases at J, with 10 bases between the two ends. This CDR3 is 12 amino acids long. Germline lookup yields CDR1 SQVTM and CDR2 ANQGSEA. The CDR3 here is CSVDEGVDTQYF. The CDR3 DNA sequence: TGCAGCGTTGATGAGGGGGTGGATACGCAGTATTTT.

This clone came up a few times. This rearrangement joins TRBV6-1 to TRBJ2-7, with D tentatively TRBD1 or TRBD2 (5 bases each). V shed 11 bases and J shed 7 bases, with 21 bases lying between them. This CDR3 is built from 13 residues. Germline CDR1 MNHNS, CDR2 SASEGT. The CDR3 is CACAGTTPYEQYF. The CDR3 DNA reads as TGTGCCTGCGCCGGGACCACGCCGTATGAGCAGTACTTC.

This clone occurred many times. CDR3 region: CASSQDGGALNTEAFF. Written as DNA, the CDR3 is TGTGCCAGCAGCCAAGACGGGGGGGCGCTGAACACTGAAGCTTTCTTT. The rearrangement joins TRBV4-2 to TRBJ1-1, with D tentatively TRBD1 (6 bases). Trimming shortened V by 0 bases and J by 0 bases, and 11 bases separated the two germline ends. The CDR3 consists of 16 residues. Germline loops: CDR1 LGHNA, CDR2 YNFKEQ.